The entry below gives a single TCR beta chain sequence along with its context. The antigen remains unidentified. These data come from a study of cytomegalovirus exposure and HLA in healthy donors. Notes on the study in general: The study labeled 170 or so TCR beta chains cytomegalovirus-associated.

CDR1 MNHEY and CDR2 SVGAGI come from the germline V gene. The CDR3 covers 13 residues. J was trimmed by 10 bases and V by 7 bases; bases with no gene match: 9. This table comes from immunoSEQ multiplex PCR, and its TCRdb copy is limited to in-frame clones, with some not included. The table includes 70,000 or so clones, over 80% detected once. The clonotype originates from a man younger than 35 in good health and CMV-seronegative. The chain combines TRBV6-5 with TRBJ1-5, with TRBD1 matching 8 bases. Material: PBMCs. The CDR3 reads CASKVDRVGPQHF. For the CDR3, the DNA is TGTGCCAGCAAAGTGGACAGGGTAGGTCCCCAGCATTTT.